This T cell receptor (beta chain) originates from a study of T-cell memory formation after mild COVID-19. Study in general: The TCR clusters were mostly specific to one donor. Findings and caveats of the study: Day 15 to 85 contracting clones showed balanced CD4/CD8; later expanders leaned CD4+.

TCRdb recomputed calls from the 5' RACE reads with MiXCR, one row per CDR3 protein. The sample includes some 280,000 distinct CDR3 sequences, 15% to 20% of them seen just once. This clonotype was counted between two and nine times. Its target is not known. The CDR3 contains 13 residues. V lost 7 bases, J lost 2 bases, and 12 bases lay in between. Sample: PBMCs or a T cell subset sorted from them (not recorded which). This chain joins TRBV12-3 or TRBV12-4 and TRBJ2-7, with D uncertain. The receptor was derived from a man aged 18 to 30 who had mild COVID-19 (a few samples of this study predate the infection). Cell type and time point are not known. CDR3 in DNA: TGTGCCAGCACACCTCGACGAACCTACGAGCAGTACTTC. It is translated as CASTPRRTYEQYF.